A single T cell receptor (beta chain) is shown here with its context. The data were obtained in a study of control samples from healthy donors and cancer patients. Assay: immunoSEQ multiplex PCR; the TCRdb copy retains only in-frame clones and omits some. Counted here are over 85,000 clones, 84% occurring once; the ten biggest clones make up 38%. There are 14 residues in the CDR3. The germline V gene has CDR1 SGHVS and CDR2 FQNEAQ. Germline trimming cut 2 bases from V and 5 bases from J; bases unmatched to any gene: 5. This chain connects TRBV7-8 to TRBJ2-5, with 7 nucleotides matching TRBD2. The specimen sequenced was PBMCs. This sequence was found in a man aged 70-80 years with lung cancer. DNA of the CDR3: TGTGCCAGCAGCTTACGAACCGGGGGGGAGACCCAGTACTTC. Residues: CASSLRTGGETQYF.